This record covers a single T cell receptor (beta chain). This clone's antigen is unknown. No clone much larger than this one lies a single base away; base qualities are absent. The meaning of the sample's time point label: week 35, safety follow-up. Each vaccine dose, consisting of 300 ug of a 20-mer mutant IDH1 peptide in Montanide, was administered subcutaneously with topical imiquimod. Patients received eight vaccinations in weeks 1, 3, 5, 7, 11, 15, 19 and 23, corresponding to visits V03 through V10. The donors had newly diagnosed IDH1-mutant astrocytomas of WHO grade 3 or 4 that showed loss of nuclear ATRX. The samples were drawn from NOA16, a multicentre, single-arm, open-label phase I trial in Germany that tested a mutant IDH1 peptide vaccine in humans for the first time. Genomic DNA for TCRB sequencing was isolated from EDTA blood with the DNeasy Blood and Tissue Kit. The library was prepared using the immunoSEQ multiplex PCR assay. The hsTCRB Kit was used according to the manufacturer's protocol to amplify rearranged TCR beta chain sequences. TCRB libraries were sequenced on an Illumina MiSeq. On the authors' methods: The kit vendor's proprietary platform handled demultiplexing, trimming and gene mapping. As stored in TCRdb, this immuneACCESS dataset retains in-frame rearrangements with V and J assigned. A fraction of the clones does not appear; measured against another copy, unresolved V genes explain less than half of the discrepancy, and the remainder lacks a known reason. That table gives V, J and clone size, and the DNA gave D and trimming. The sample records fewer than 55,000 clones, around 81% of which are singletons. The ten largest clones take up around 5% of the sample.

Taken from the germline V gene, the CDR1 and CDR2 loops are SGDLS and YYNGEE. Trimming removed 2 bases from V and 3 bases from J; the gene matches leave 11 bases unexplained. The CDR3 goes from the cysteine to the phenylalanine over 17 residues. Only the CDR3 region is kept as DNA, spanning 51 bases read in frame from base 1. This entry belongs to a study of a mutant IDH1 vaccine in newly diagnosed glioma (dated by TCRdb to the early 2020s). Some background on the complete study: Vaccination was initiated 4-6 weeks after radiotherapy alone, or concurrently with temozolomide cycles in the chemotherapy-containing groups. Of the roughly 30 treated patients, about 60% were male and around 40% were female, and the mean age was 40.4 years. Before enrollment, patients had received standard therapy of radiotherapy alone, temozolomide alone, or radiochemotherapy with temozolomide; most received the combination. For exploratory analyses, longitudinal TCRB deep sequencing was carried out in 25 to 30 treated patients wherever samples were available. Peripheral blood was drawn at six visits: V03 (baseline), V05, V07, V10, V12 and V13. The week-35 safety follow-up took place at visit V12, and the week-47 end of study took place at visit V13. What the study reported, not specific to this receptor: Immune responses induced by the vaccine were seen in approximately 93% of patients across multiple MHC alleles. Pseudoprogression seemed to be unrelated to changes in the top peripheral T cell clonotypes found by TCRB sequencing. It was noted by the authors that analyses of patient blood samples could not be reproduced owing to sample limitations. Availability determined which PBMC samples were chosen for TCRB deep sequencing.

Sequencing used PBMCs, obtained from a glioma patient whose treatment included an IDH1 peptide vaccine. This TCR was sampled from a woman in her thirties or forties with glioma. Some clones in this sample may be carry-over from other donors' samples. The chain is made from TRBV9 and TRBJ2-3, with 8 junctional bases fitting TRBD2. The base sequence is TGTGCCAGCAGCGTGGGGGCTAGCGGGTCTGGTACAGATACGCAGTATTTT. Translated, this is CASSVGASGSGTDTQYF.